In its sample, the clone carrying this T cell receptor beta chain was seen once. The antigen is undetermined. V was clipped by 3 bases and J by 4 bases; unmatched bases: 8. From germline, CDR1 is SGHRS and CDR2 YFSETQ. The CDR3 length is 16 residues. TCRdb's table, derived via immunoSEQ multiplex PCR, lists solely in-frame clones and lacks some. The table has some 2,500,000 clones, roughly 93% seen once. This entry is derived from a study of shared clonotypes between healthy human individuals. Study results and limitations: Sampling covered blood only; tissue repertoires likely differ. Shared across a few donors were roughly 5% of the naive CD4 clonotypes.

The material sequenced was naive CD4+ T cells from PBMCs. The subset here: CD45RA+ positively selected. The chain employs TRBV5-1 and TRBJ2-1; 9 nucleotides match TRBD1. This receptor was taken from a man aged 18 to 35 in good health. Some clones in this sample may be carry-over from other donors' samples. The CDR3 spells CASSSAGGTGYNEQFF. The DNA of the CDR3 is TGCGCCAGCAGCTCGGCCGGGGGGACAGGGTACAATGAGCAGTTCTTC.